Following are 11 T cell receptor beta chains from one sample sequenced in a study of T cell repertoires in cytomegalovirus infection. A single record per CDR3 protein comes from TCRdb applying MiXCR to the reads. The sample consists of some 590,000 distinct CDR3 sequences, roughly 42% of them appearing once. Their cognate antigens are unknown. Sequenced here: cultured PBMCs, sampled from culture after CMV antigen stimulation. These receptors were taken from a human donor in good health (CMV status not recorded). Some clones in this sample may be carry-over from other donors' samples.

This clonotype was observed a few times. CDR3 nucleotide sequence: TGTGCCAGCAACCCTGGGGACAGTGGCAATCAGCCCCAGCATTTT. Translated, it gives CASNPGDSGNQPQHF. The rearrangement uses TRBV27 and TRBJ1-5; 7 bases align to TRBD1. J gave up 2 bases and V 7 bases, and 8 bases lay outside the gene matches. CDR3 length equals 15 residues. The V gene's germline CDR1 is MNHEY and CDR2 SMNVEV (reference sequence).

The chain employs TRBV6-5 and TRBJ2-3, with 7 bases lining up with TRBD2. V was pared by 6 bases and J by 2 bases, with 11 bases of the junction left unmatched. Germline CDR1 is MNHEY and CDR2 is SVGAGI. This CDR3 spans 16 amino acids. The CDR3 DNA reads TGTGCCAGCAGCCGCGGTCTAGGGAGGGCCACAGATACGCAGTATTTT. Translating it yields CASSRGLGRATDTQYF.

The chain joins TRBV4-3 to TRBJ2-3; 9 bases match TRBD2. Per the germline V gene, CDR1 is LGHNA and CDR2 is YSLEER. V dropped 3 bases and J dropped 8; count of bases not matched to a gene: 18. The CDR3 is 18 residues long. Here the CDR3 reads CASSQTPGLAWAGGTQYF. In DNA, the CDR3 is TGCGCCAGCAGCCAGACACCGGGACTAGCTTGGGCTGGCGGTACGCAGTATTTT.

This chain uses TRBV20-1 with TRBJ2-7; 13 nucleotides line up with TRBD2. The CDR3 spans 14 residues. V gave up 6 bases and J gave up 4 bases; unmatched junction bases: 6. Germline CDR1 is DFQATT and CDR2 is SNEGSKA (reference sequence). The CDR3 here is CSARTSGGGYEQYF. The CDR3 DNA follows: TGCAGTGCCAGAACTAGCGGGGGGGGTTACGAGCAGTACTTC.

This chain connects TRBV10-3 to TRBJ2-7, with D perhaps TRBD2 (5 bases). V gave up 6 bases and J gave up 6 bases, with 21 bases separating them. Germline V gene data show CDR1 as ENHRY and CDR2 as SYGVKD. This CDR3 is 15 amino acids long. CDR3 coding DNA: TGTGCCATCAGCGAGGATCGCGGGCCTCGAGGCGAGCAGTACTTC. Translating gives CAISEDRGPRGEQYF.

A few counts support this clonotype. As DNA, the CDR3 is TGTGCCAGCAGCTCTACCGAGAGCAGCACCATATATTTT. Amino acid sequence: CASSSTESSTIYF. J is TRBJ1-3 and V is TRBV7-6; D is ambiguous. The CDR3 sequence is 13 residues long. Trimming cost V 4 bases and J 9 bases, with 13 bases left between them. Per the germline V gene, CDR1 is SGHVS and CDR2 is FNYEAQ.

The rearrangement uses TRBV19 and TRBJ2-1; tentatively, D is TRBD2 (6 bases). Germline CDR1 is LNHDA and CDR2 is SQIVND (reference sequence). V gave up 4 bases and J gave up 4 bases, with 17 bases separating them. The CDR3 length is 16 residues. CDR3 amino acids: CASSTRPGDNYNEQFF. The CDR3 DNA follows: TGTGCCAGTAGTACCCGCCCGGGGGATAATTACAATGAGCAGTTCTTC.

This chain connects TRBV11-2 to TRBJ2-3, with D hard to call. CDR3 length: 18 amino acids. Trimming shortened V by 5 bases and J by 1 base, and 22 bases separated the two germline ends. Looked up from germline, CDR1 is SGHAT and CDR2 is FQNNGV. The CDR3 sequence is CASSLSLTLGPGTDTQYF. In DNA form, the CDR3 reads TGTGCCAGCAGCCTGTCCCTAACGCTAGGTCCAGGCACAGATACGCAGTATTTT. Supplemented by reference TRBV11-2 and TRBJ2-3, the full variable domain reads EAGVAQSPRYKIIEKRQSVAFWCNPISGHATLYWYQQILGQGPKLLIQFQNNGVVDDSQLPKDRFSAERLKGVDSTLKIQPAKLEDSAVYLCASSLSLTLGPGTDTQYFGPGTRLTVL.

A few counts support this clonotype. V and J are TRBV7-8 and TRBJ2-1; the D is unclear. CDR1 is SGHVS, CDR2 FQNEAQ, per germline. Trimming left V 3 bases short and J 6 bases short, with 18 bases between. The CDR3 loop spans 16 amino acids. DNA of the CDR3: TGTGCCAGCAGCTTCGACTTACGCAGAGACCGCAATGAGCAGTTCTTC. Protein: CASSFDLRRDRNEQFF.

This clonotype was seen only once. The chain combines TRBV7-9 with TRBJ2-7, with D perhaps matching TRBD2 (6 bases). This CDR3 has 13 residues. Germline lookup yields CDR1 SEHNR and CDR2 FQNEAQ (reference sequence). V was clipped by 2 bases and J by 7 bases, with 12 bases between them. The CDR3 spells CASSLPWAGEQYF. For the CDR3, the DNA is TGTGCCAGCAGCTTACCCTGGGCGGGGGAGCAGTACTTC.

In this sample, this clonotype turned up many times. The V call is TRBV12-3 or TRBV12-4, the J call TRBJ1-4; tentative D call: TRBD1 (6 bases). Trimming took 3 bases from V and 12 from J, leaving 11 bases between them. The CDR3 extends over 12 amino acids. In nucleotides, the CDR3 is TGTGCCAGCAGTTTCGACAGGAGGCAACTGTTTTTT. Encoded protein: CASSFDRRQLFF.